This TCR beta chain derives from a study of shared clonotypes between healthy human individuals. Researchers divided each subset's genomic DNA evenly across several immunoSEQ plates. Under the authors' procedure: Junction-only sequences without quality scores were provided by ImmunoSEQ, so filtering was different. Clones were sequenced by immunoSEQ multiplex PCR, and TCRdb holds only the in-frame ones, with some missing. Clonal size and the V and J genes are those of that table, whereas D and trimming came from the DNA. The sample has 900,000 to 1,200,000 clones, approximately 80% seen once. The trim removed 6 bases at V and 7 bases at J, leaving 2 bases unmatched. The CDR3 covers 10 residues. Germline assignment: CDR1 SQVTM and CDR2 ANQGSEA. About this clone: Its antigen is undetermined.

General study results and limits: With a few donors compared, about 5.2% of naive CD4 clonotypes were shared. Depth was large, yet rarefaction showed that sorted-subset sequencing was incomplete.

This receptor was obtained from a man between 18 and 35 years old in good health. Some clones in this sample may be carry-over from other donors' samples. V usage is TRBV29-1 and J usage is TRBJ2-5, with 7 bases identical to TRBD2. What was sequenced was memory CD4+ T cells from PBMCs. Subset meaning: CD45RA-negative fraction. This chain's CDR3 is CSVGRGTQYF. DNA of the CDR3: TGCAGCGTGGGGAGGGGGACCCAGTACTTC.